This entry features one T cell receptor (beta chain) sequence. TCRdb's copy holds only in-frame clones and misses some; the assay was immunoSEQ multiplex PCR. The data hold some 130,000 clones, with about 92% observed a single time. Seattle researchers signed up patients amid active infection and tracked them longitudinally. The data were taken from a study of blood T cell repertoires in COVID-19. Study as a whole: In each case, the material was cDNA or gDNA derived from T cells, B-cell-depleted T cells, or PBMCs.

Sequenced: peripheral blood. The receptor was derived from a man between 60 and 70 years old with COVID-19, enrolled during active disease.

The CDR3 DNA sequence: TGTGCCAGCAGTTTAACCAGCGGGAGTCGGGGAGAGACCCAGTACTTC. Protein product: CASSLTSGSRGETQYF. The chain recombines TRBV27 with TRBJ2-5; 8 nucleotides match TRBD2. Per the germline V gene, CDR1 is MNHEY and CDR2 is SMNVEV (reference sequence). This CDR3 has 16 residues. Trimming cost V 2 bases and J 4 bases; bases outside gene matches: 9.